This entry concerns a single T cell receptor (beta chain). Assignment of participants to cohorts was predicated upon participant-reported clinical history. Two negative PCRs, clearance, or symptom resolution were required of recovered Cohort 3 donors. The germline gives CDR1 MDHEN, CDR2 SYDVKM. V was shortened by 3 bases and J by 2 bases, with 22 bases between the two germline ends. This CDR3 is built from 18 residues. This sample is part of a study of blood T cell repertoires in COVID-19. Study details: PBMCs, B-cell-depleted T cells, or T cells provided the cDNA or gDNA that made up the material.

Authors' methods: From reference gene primer amplification, estimates of nucleated cell counts were derived. The data were produced by immunoSEQ multiplex PCR, yet TCRdb's version contains in-frame clones alone and is incomplete. Clone size and V and J calls were adopted from that table, with D and trimming inferred from the DNA. The table includes 200,000 to 250,000 clones, roughly nine tenths detected once. This TCR derives from a man aged 30 to 45 who had recovered from COVID-19. This chain connects TRBV28 to TRBJ1-2; no reliable D call. Input material: PBMCs or T cells enriched from blood (not recorded which). The CDR3 DNA sequence: TGTGCCAGCAGTTTGAGAGCTTCCTCCGGGTCCCTAAACTATGGCTACACCTTC. It specifies CASSLRASSGSLNYGYTF.